This TCR beta chain originates from a study of shared clonotypes between healthy human individuals. On the study more broadly: The cohort comprised a couple of women and a few men. Their ages spanned 18 to 49 years. Study observations and caveats: Large sequencing depth failed to make sorted-subset sequencing complete, rarefaction showed. A handful of donors shared approximately 5% of their naive CD4 clonotypes.

Comment on this clone: What it recognizes is unknown.

Assay used: immunoSEQ multiplex PCR; TCRdb lists only in-frame clones, some missing. The data contain approximately 320,000 clones, roughly 70% of them singletons. This clonotype originated in a man aged 30 to 39 in good health. Source material: memory CD4+ T cells sorted from blood. Sample subset: CD45RA-negative fraction.

The CDR3 DNA follows: TGTGCCAGCAGCGTAGTACCGGGAGGGCCTGGCAATGAGCAGTTCTTC. It encodes CASSVVPGGPGNEQFF. The chain recombines TRBV9 with TRBJ2-1, with 8 bases matching TRBD2. Per the germline V gene, CDR1 is SGDLS and CDR2 is YYNGEE. V dropped 0 bases and J dropped 6; count of bases not matched to a gene: 8. The CDR3 covers 16 residues.